Each of the 29 T cell receptor beta chains below was sequenced from the same sample in a study of blood T cell repertoires in COVID-19. Only in-frame clones appear in the TCRdb table, and some are missing; sequencing was by immunoSEQ multiplex PCR. This table holds about 150,000 clones, 88% found once. Sequenced: peripheral blood. The receptors shown here come from a human donor with COVID-19, enrolled during active disease. The donor label of this sample is uncertain.

The chain employs TRBV29-1 and TRBJ1-2; no definite D call. Trimming took off 6 bases at V and 3 bases at J, with 11 bases between the two ends. Per germline, CDR1 SQVTM and CDR2 ANQGSEA. This CDR3 is 12 amino acids long. CDR3 region: CSVARSDYGYTF. Written as DNA, the CDR3 is TGCAGCGTGGCGAGGTCGGACTATGGCTACACCTTC.

The rearrangement joins TRBV12-5 to TRBJ1-1, with D unclear. Trimming stripped 8 bases from V and 8 bases from J, with 15 bases between. The CDR3 spans 12 residues. The germline CDR1 and CDR2 sequences are LGHNT and FRNRAP. The CDR3 sequence: CASIVPPSEAFF. The CDR3 coding sequence is TGTGCTAGTATTGTCCCTCCCTCCGAAGCTTTCTTT.

This chain joins TRBV24-1 and TRBJ2-3, with 13 bases fitting TRBD2. The germline V gene has CDR1 KGHDR and CDR2 SFDVKD. There are 18 residues in the CDR3. Trimming cost V 4 bases and J 5 bases; bases outside gene matches: 11. Here the CDR3 DNA reads TGTGCCACCAGTGACGGAGCGACTAGCGGGGGGAGGGTAGATACGCAGTATTTT. Amino acid sequence: CATSDGATSGGRVDTQYF.

CDR3 in amino acids: CASSRPDNSPLHF. DNA of the CDR3: TGTGCCAGCAGCCGCCCGGATAATTCACCCCTCCACTTT. The chain uses TRBV7-2 and TRBJ1-6, with D unresolved. The CDR3 is made up of 13 amino acids. V lost 5 bases and J 5 bases, leaving 7 bases between the germline ends. CDR1 SGHTA and CDR2 FQGNSA come from the germline V gene.

CDR3 in amino acids: CASSQAGNEKLFF. The CDR3 DNA follows: TGTGCCAGCAGCCAAGCGGGTAATGAAAAACTGTTTTTT. The chain employs TRBV4-2 and TRBJ1-4; D is uncertain. CDR1 is LGHNA and CDR2 is YNFKEQ in the germline V gene. The CDR3 runs 13 residues. V was cut by 1 base and J by 4 bases, with 4 bases left in between.

The V gene is TRBV30, the J gene TRBJ1-5, with D tentatively TRBD1 (5 bases). The V gene's germline CDR1 is GTSNPN and CDR2 SVGIG (reference sequence). The CDR3 loop spans 14 amino acids. With 6 bases removed from V and 2 bases from J, the gap between germline ends came to 14 bases. The CDR3 spells CACGGGEGNQPQHF. In DNA, the CDR3 is TGTGCCTGCGGGGGAGGGGAGGGCAATCAGCCCCAGCATTTT.

The rearrangement uses TRBV19 and TRBJ1-5; D is ambiguous. The CDR3 is 13 residues long. CDR1 and CDR2 (germline): LNHDA, SQIVND (reference sequence). The V end lost 5 bases, the J end lost 2 bases, and 7 bases lay between the germline ends. The CDR3 DNA sequence: TGTGCCAGTAGTCAACTCGGCAATCAGCCCCAGCATTTT. This translates into CASSQLGNQPQHF.

The chain joins TRBV5-1 to TRBJ2-3; 11 nucleotides agree with TRBD2. This CDR3 has 16 residues. Trimming cost V 4 bases and J 4 bases; bases outside gene matches: 8. From germline, CDR1 is SGHRS and CDR2 YFSETQ. CDR3 DNA: TGCGCCAGCAGCCTACTGACTAGCGGGGATTCAGATACGCAGTATTTT. It encodes CASSLLTSGDSDTQYF.

V usage is TRBV14 and J usage is TRBJ1-4; D is ambiguous. The germline gives CDR1 SGHDN, CDR2 FVKESK. The CDR3 consists of 17 residues. Trimming shortened V by 0 bases and J by 3 bases, and 14 bases separated the two germline ends. CDR3 in amino acids: CASSQEYPGEPNEKLFF. In nucleotides, the CDR3 is TGTGCCAGCAGCCAAGAGTATCCCGGGGAGCCTAATGAAAAACTGTTTTTT.

This clone was seen once. J is TRBJ2-3 and V is TRBV19, with a possible D match to TRBD2 (6 bases). The germline V gene encodes CDR1 LNHDA and CDR2 SQIVND (reference sequence). This CDR3 has 14 amino acids. Between the trimmed V and J ends, which lost 6 bases and 4 bases, there was a span of 14 bases. CDR3 DNA sequence: TGTGCCAGTAGGCAGCGGGCAGATGCAGATACGCAGTATTTT. It encodes CASRQRADADTQYF.

V is TRBV4-1 and J is TRBJ2-7; D is perhaps TRBD2 (5 bases). Germline V gene sequence: CDR1 MGHRA, CDR2 YSYEKL. V lost 1 base and J lost 3, with 7 bases in between. The CDR3 has 13 amino acids. This CDR3 reads CASSQVANYEQYF. As DNA, the CDR3 is TGCGCCAGCAGCCAAGTAGCGAACTACGAGCAGTACTTC.

This chain uses TRBV12-3 or TRBV12-4 with TRBJ1-1, with a tentative D call TRBD1 (5 bases). This CDR3 spans 13 amino acids. Trimming left V 4 bases short and J 6 bases short, with 12 bases between. The CDR3 is CASSSVGGAEAFF. The CDR3 coding sequence is TGTGCCAGCAGTTCTGTGGGGGGGGCTGAAGCTTTCTTT.

In DNA form, the CDR3 reads TGTGCCAGCAGCCCACCTCAAGGGGCCCTACGGAACACTGAAGCTTTCTTT. It is translated as CASSPPQGALRNTEAFF. The rearrangement links TRBV7-6 to TRBJ1-1, with D possibly TRBD1 on 5 matching bases. The germline gives CDR1 SGHVS, CDR2 FNYEAQ. The CDR3 length is 17 residues. The ends were cut back, 5 bases at V and 1 base at J, with 20 bases in the middle.

J is TRBJ2-7 and V is TRBV10-2; 10 nucleotides line up with TRBD2. Unmatched junction bases numbered 23, after V lost 2 bases and J lost 4 bases. Germline-derived CDR1 and CDR2 are WSHSY and SAAADI. This CDR3 region has 21 residues. DNA for the CDR3: TGCGCCAGCAGTGAGCGGGGAAGTGGAGCGGGGGGGCTTAATCCCCATTACGAGCAGTACTTC. This sequence encodes CASSERGSGAGGLNPHYEQYF.

The chain is built from TRBV12-3 or TRBV12-4 and TRBJ2-1, with a weak D call TRBD1 (5 bases). V gave up 3 bases and J gave up 7 bases, with 10 bases separating them. The CDR3 runs to 13 residues. In DNA form, the CDR3 reads TGTGCCAGCAGTTTGGGCAGGGCGAATGAGCAGTTCTTC. This gives the protein CASSLGRANEQFF.

The chain joins TRBV18 to TRBJ2-2; TRBD2 matches at 10 bases. The CDR3 totals 17 residues. Unmatched junction bases numbered 7, after V lost 4 bases and J lost 2 bases. Germline V gives CDR1 KGHSH, CDR2 LQKENI. The CDR3 loop reads CASSLTSLAGNTGELFF. The CDR3 DNA reads TGTGCCAGCTCACTAACATCACTAGCGGGAAACACCGGGGAGCTGTTTTTT. The full variable domain, completed using reference TRBV18 and TRBJ2-2, is NAGVMQNPRHLVRRRGQEARLRCSPMKGHSHVYWYRQLPEEGLKFMVYLQKENIIDESGMPKERFSAEFPKEGPSILRIQQVVRGDSAAYFCASSLTSLAGNTGELFFGEGSRLTVL.

The sample holds one count of this clone. The chain links TRBV11-2 to TRBJ2-5; D ambiguous. The CDR3 totals 14 residues. The germline CDR1 and CDR2 sequences are SGHAT and FQNNGV. V shed 3 bases and J shed 1 base, with 9 bases lying between them. CDR3: CASSLGPVQETQYF. DNA of the CDR3: TGTGCCAGCAGCTTGGGCCCGGTCCAAGAGACCCAGTACTTC.

The chain has TRBV19 and TRBJ1-2; tentative D call: TRBD1 (6 bases). The CDR3 spans 16 residues. Germline V gene lookup returns CDR1 LNHDA and CDR2 SQIVND (reference sequence). Trimming stripped 0 bases from V and 2 bases from J, with 13 bases between. CDR3 nucleotides: TGTGCCAGTAGTATAGATCAGGGGTCCACGAACTATGGCTACACCTTC. It encodes CASSIDQGSTNYGYTF.

The chain has TRBV5-6 and TRBJ2-7, with 8 bases identical to TRBD2. CDR1 is SGHDT, CDR2 YYEEEE, per germline. The length of the CDR3 is 15 residues. V lost 0 bases and J lost 3; bases outside the gene matches: 5. The DNA for the CDR3 is TGTGCCAGCAGCTTGGGGGCGAGCGGGGGCTACGAGCAGTACTTC. Translated: CASSLGASGGYEQYF.

The chain joins TRBV11-3 to TRBJ2-5, with a tentative D call TRBD1 (6 bases). Germline loops: CDR1 SGHNT, CDR2 YENEEA. The CDR3 loop spans 13 amino acids. Trimming took off 5 bases at V and 2 bases at J, with 9 bases between the two ends. CDR3 nucleotides: TGTGCCAGCAGCATCGACAGGCAAGAGACCCAGTACTTC. This gives the protein CASSIDRQETQYF.

V and J are TRBV13 and TRBJ2-1, with TRBD2 identical over 9 bases. This CDR3 has 13 residues. Germline CDR1 and CDR2: PRHDT and FYEKMQ (reference sequence). V shed 5 bases and J 10 bases; nucleotides not matched to a gene: 6. This CDR3 reads CASSPAGGGEQFF. The CDR3 nucleotides are TGTGCCAGCAGCCCAGCGGGGGGCGGGGAGCAGTTCTTC. Full variable domain (rest looked up from reference TRBV13 and TRBJ2-1): AAGVIQSPRHLIKEKRETATLKCYPIPRHDTVYWYQQGPGQDPQFLISFYEKMQSDKGSIPDRFSAQQFSDYHSELNMSSLELGDSALYFCASSPAGGGEQFFGPGTRLTVL.

The rearrangement uses TRBV7-2 and TRBJ2-7, with 7 bases lining up with TRBD2. V was clipped by 5 bases and J by 2 bases; unmatched bases: 9. The V gene's germline CDR1 is SGHTA and CDR2 FQGNSA. The CDR3 extends over 15 amino acids. The DNA of the CDR3 is TGTGCCAGCAGCCTTATGGGGGGGTTGACCTACGAGCAGTACTTC. Its translation is CASSLMGGLTYEQYF.

The CDR3 here is CASSSQGFHEQYF. The CDR3 nucleotides read TGTGCCAGCAGTTCTCAGGGGTTCCACGAGCAGTACTTC. V is TRBV27 and J is TRBJ2-7, with a tentative D call TRBD1 (6 bases). Trimming took off 4 bases at V and 5 bases at J, with 12 bases between the two ends. Germline values: CDR1 MNHEY, CDR2 SMNVEV (reference sequence). There are 13 residues in the CDR3.

This clone was observed once. The rearrangement uses TRBV24-1 and TRBJ2-1, with 7 bases that match TRBD1. J gave up 4 bases and V 4 bases, and 12 bases lay outside the gene matches. CDR1 and CDR2 from the germline V gene are KGHDR and SFDVKD. The CDR3 has 17 residues. This CDR3 is CATSELITGTAYNEQFF. CDR3 nucleotide sequence: TGTGCCACCAGTGAATTAATAACCGGGACAGCTTACAATGAGCAGTTCTTC.

This chain connects TRBV19 to TRBJ1-5; TRBD1 might be the D (6 bases). The CDR3 is made up of 15 amino acids. V shed 5 bases and J shed 6 bases, with 17 bases lying between them. The germline CDR1 and CDR2 sequences are LNHDA and SQIVND (reference sequence). The CDR3, as DNA: TGTGCCAGTAGTCACGACCTACAGGGCTTTCAGCCCCAGCATTTT. Its protein is CASSHDLQGFQPQHF.

This clone occurred a few times. The rearrangement uses TRBV3-1 (or the pseudogene TRBV3-2) and TRBJ1-6; the D is unclear. The V end was cut by 4 bases, the J end by 0 bases, with 10 bases between. Germline V gene sequence: CDR1 LGHDT, CDR2 YNNKEL (reference sequence). The CDR3 extends over 16 amino acids. The CDR3 bases are TGTGCCAGCAGCCGGCTGGGGAGCTCCTATAATTCACCCCTCCACTTT. Amino acid sequence: CASSRLGSSYNSPLHF.

CDR3 sequence reads: CASSTQGLDSPLHF. The CDR3 DNA follows: TGTGCCAGCAGTACGCAGGGGTTGGATTCACCCCTCCACTTT. The chain carries TRBV25-1 and TRBJ1-6; D perhaps matches TRBD1 (6 bases). Germline-derived CDR1 and CDR2 are MGHDK and SYGVNS. The CDR3 is 14 amino acids. V was cut by 5 bases and J by 8 bases, with 13 bases left in between.

J is TRBJ2-1 and V is TRBV6-4; TRBD2 matches 9 bases. Germline V lookup: CDR1 MRHNA, CDR2 SNTAGT. The CDR3 is 13 amino acids. The trim removed 3 bases at V and 13 bases at J, leaving 7 bases unmatched. The DNA for the CDR3 is TGTGCCAGCAGTGAGGGCGGGAGGGCCGGTCAGTTCTTC. Amino acids: CASSEGGRAGQFF.

The gene calls are TRBV2 and TRBJ1-2, with D possibly being TRBD1 (5 bases). CDR3 size: 14 residues. Trimming took off 4 bases at V and 2 bases at J, with 11 bases between the two ends. CDR1 and CDR2 (germline): SNHLY, FYNNEI. The CDR3 sequence is CASSVTTENYGYTF. The CDR3 DNA sequence: TGTGCCAGCAGTGTAACGACAGAGAACTATGGCTACACCTTC.